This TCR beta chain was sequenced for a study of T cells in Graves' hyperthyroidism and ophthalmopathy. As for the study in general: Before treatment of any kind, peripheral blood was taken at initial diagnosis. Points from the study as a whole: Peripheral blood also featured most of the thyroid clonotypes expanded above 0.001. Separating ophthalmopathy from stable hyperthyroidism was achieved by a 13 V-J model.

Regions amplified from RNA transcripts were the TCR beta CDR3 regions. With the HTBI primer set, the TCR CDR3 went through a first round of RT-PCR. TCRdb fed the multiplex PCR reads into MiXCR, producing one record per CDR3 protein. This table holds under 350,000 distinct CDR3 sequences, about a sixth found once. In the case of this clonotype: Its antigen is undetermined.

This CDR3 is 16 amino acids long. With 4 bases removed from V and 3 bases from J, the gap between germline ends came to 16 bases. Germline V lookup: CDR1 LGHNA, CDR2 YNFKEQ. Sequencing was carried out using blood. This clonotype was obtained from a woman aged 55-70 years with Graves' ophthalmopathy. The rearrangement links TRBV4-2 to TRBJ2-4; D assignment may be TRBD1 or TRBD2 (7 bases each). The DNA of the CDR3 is TGTGCCAGCAGCCGGGGAGGGGGCAGGGACAAAAACATTCAGTACTTC. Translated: CASSRGGGRDKNIQYF.